The 29 T cell receptor beta chains given below trace back to one sample, sequenced in a study of regulatory T cells in long-lasting Graves disease. Sample time point: newly diagnosed GD, antithyroid drugs for less than 3 months. There was RNA extracted from PBMCs, and the TCR library was made from it. With iRepertoire HTBI primers and Arm-PCR of CDR3 regions, TCR beta libraries were built. TCRdb reprocessed the multiplex PCR reads with MiXCR, giving one entry per CDR3 protein. The sample shows about 400,000 distinct CDR3 sequences, roughly a sixth of them seen only once. The specimen was peripheral blood mononuclear cells (PBMCs), collected at new diagnosis, from a patient treated with antithyroid drugs. The receptors stem from a female donor with Graves disease.

This clonotype was detected many times. The chain couples TRBV7-2 to TRBJ2-7; either TRBD1 or TRBD2 may supply D (5 bases each). The germline V gene has CDR1 SGHTA and CDR2 FQGNSA. Trimming shortened V by 6 bases and J by 2 bases, and 17 bases separated the two germline ends. The CDR3 runs 15 residues. CDR3 region: CASRVSEGTAYEQYF. As DNA, the CDR3 is TGTGCCAGCAGAGTTTCAGAAGGGACGGCCTACGAGCAGTACTTC. The variable domain in full, with the rest retrieved from reference TRBV7-2 and TRBJ2-7, is GAGVSQSPSNKVTEKGKDVELRCDPISGHTALYWYRQSLGQGLEFLIYFQGNSAPDKSGLPSDRFSAERTGGSVSTLTIQRTQQEDSAVYLCASRVSEGTAYEQYFGPGTRLTVT.

There are many counts of this clonotype. This chain links TRBV5-6 with TRBJ2-1, with 12 bases that match TRBD2. The ends lost 0 bases at V and 2 bases at J; junction bases unmatched: 0. Looked up from germline, CDR1 is SGHDT and CDR2 is YYEEEE. There are 16 residues in the CDR3. CDR3 amino acids: CASSLASGGAYNEQFF. DNA of the CDR3: TGTGCCAGCAGCTTGGCTAGCGGGGGGGCCTACAATGAGCAGTTCTTC.

The table lists this clonotype with many counts. The gene calls are TRBV3-1 and TRBJ1-1; D remains unclear. Trimming removed 0 bases at V and 0 bases at J, with 5 bases between. The CDR3 is made up of 14 amino acids. Germline V lookup: CDR1 LGHDT, CDR2 YNNKEL (reference sequence). In DNA form, the CDR3 reads TGTGCCAGCAGCCAAGAATTTTTGAACACTGAAGCTTTCTTT. Translating it yields CASSQEFLNTEAFF.

J is TRBJ2-2 and V is TRBV30, with 9 bases identical to TRBD2. V gave up 2 bases and J gave up 3 bases; unmatched junction bases: 4. The CDR3 is made up of 15 amino acids. Germline-derived CDR1 and CDR2 are GTSNPN and SVGIG (reference sequence). In DNA form, the CDR3 reads TGTGCCTGGAGTATAGCGGGAGACCACACCGGGGAGCTGTTTTTT. Translated: CAWSIAGDHTGELFF.

In its sample, this clonotype was seen many times. The V gene is TRBV20-1, the J gene TRBJ2-1; D is ambiguous. Germline CDR1 reads DFQATT; CDR2 reads SNEGSKA (reference sequence). The V end was cut by 2 bases, the J end by 6 bases, with 11 bases between. The CDR3 has 13 residues. CDR3: CSARNNARNEQFF. The CDR3 DNA follows: TGCAGTGCTAGAAATAACGCCCGCAATGAGCAGTTCTTC.

In this sample, this clonotype turned up many times. The chain links TRBV12-3 or TRBV12-4 to TRBJ2-7; 7 positions match TRBD1. V lost 7 bases to trimming and J lost 7 bases; unmatched junction nucleotides: 22. The CDR3 contains 17 residues. CDR3 in amino acids: CASTNSKGAVRIPEQYF. CDR3 DNA: TGTGCCAGCACCAACTCAAAGGGGGCAGTACGTATCCCAGAGCAGTACTTC.

This clonotype showed up many times. V usage is TRBV7-8 and J usage is TRBJ2-7, with D tentatively TRBD1 or TRBD2 (7 bases each). This CDR3 contains 15 residues. V was trimmed by 5 bases and J by 3 bases, leaving 17 bases between them. Germline CDR1 reads SGHVS; CDR2 reads FQNEAQ. The CDR3 DNA follows: TGTGCCAGCAGCACAAGCGGGACAGACTACTACGAGCAGTACTTC. This codes for CASSTSGTDYYEQYF.

This clonotype was picked up a small number of times. V usage is TRBV4-1 and J usage is TRBJ1-5, with D uncertain. The CDR3 consists of 14 residues. Trimming stripped 5 bases from V and 2 bases from J, with 10 bases between. Germline-derived CDR1 and CDR2 are MGHRA and YSYEKL. CDR3: CASSEVVGNQPQHF. The CDR3 region has the DNA TGCGCCAGCAGCGAGGTAGTCGGCAATCAGCCCCAGCATTTT.

The table lists this clonotype with many counts. The chain couples TRBV20-1 to TRBJ2-5; 9 bases are a match to TRBD2. V trimming: 0 bases; J trimming: 5 bases; junction bases outside the gene matches: 13. This CDR3 region has 17 residues. Germline loops: CDR1 DFQATT, CDR2 SNEGSKA (reference sequence). CDR3 in DNA: TGCAGTGCTAGAGATTATGGGCGGGAGGGCCATGGGGAGACCCAGTACTTC. This encodes CSARDYGREGHGETQYF.

This clonotype was detected a few times. The chain links TRBV5-4 to TRBJ1-1; the D gene is possibly TRBD1 (6 bases). Germline values: CDR1 SGHNT, CDR2 YYREEE (reference sequence). The CDR3 length is 15 residues. V lost 3 bases and J lost 1, with 13 bases in between. The CDR3 sequence: CASSSGVLGNTEAFF. As DNA, the CDR3 is TGTGCCAGCAGCTCAGGGGTTTTAGGGAACACTGAAGCTTTCTTT.

This clonotype occurred many times. V and J are TRBV5-6 and TRBJ2-5; D is undetermined. CDR3 length: 13 residues. Trimming took off 3 bases at V and 2 bases at J, with 8 bases between the two ends. Germline CDR1 SGHDT, CDR2 YYEEEE. CDR3 residues: CASSSSHQETQYF. The CDR3 DNA sequence: TGTGCCAGCAGCTCGAGTCATCAAGAGACCCAGTACTTC.

This clonotype was seen a handful of times. This chain uses TRBV5-5 with TRBJ2-7; D may be TRBD1 (7 bases). This CDR3 spans 15 amino acids. V shed 0 bases and J shed 2 bases, with 12 bases lying between them. CDR1 and CDR2 from the germline V gene are SGHKS and YYEKEE (reference sequence). CDR3 DNA sequence: TGTGCCAGCAGCTTGGATGGAGGGGGCACCTACGAGCAGTACTTC. Its translation is CASSLDGGGTYEQYF.

Worth noting for this clonotype: A much larger clone is a single base away; this may be a read error. J is TRBJ1-1 and V is TRBV19; TRBD1 matches 7 bases. CDR3 length: 13 amino acids. CDR1 is LNHDA and CDR2 is SQIVND in the germline V gene (reference sequence). J was trimmed by 6 bases and V by 6 bases; bases with no gene match: 7. This chain's CDR3 is CASRRNDRAEAFF. As DNA, the CDR3 is TGTGCCAGTAGAAGGAACGACAGGGCTGAAGCTTTCTTT.

This clonotype was found many times. This rearrangement joins TRBV12-3 or TRBV12-4 to TRBJ1-1; D perhaps matches TRBD1 (6 bases). V was pared by 3 bases and J by 2 bases, with 10 bases between. The CDR3 length is 14 residues. The CDR3 DNA is TGTGCCAGCAGTTTTCACAGGGAAAACACTGAAGCTTTCTTT. Translated, it gives CASSFHRENTEAFF.

This clonotype was detected only once. This sequence joins TRBV7-2 and TRBJ2-3, with 13 bases matching TRBD2. Germline-derived CDR1 and CDR2 are SGHTA and FQGNSA. This CDR3 region has 17 residues. V was clipped by 1 base and J by 4 bases; unmatched bases: 5. CDR3 in DNA: TGTGCCAGCAGCTTAGGGACTAGCGGGAGTCCTGCAGATACGCAGTATTTT. Protein product: CASSLGTSGSPADTQYF.

This clonotype was found many times. The genes are TRBV7-9 and TRBJ1-6; a possible D gene is TRBD1 (6 bases). Germline values: CDR1 SEHNR, CDR2 FQNEAQ (reference sequence). Trimming pared 5 bases from V and 9 bases from J, leaving 20 bases between. The CDR3 is 16 residues long. Here the CDR3 reads CASSPRGGAGGSPLHF. The DNA of the CDR3 is TGTGCCAGCAGCCCCCGCGGGGGGGCGGGCGGTTCACCCCTCCACTTT.

This clonotype was seen more than once but under ten times. The chain uses TRBV12-3 or TRBV12-4 and TRBJ1-1; D unclear. CDR3 size: 13 residues. Trimming shortened V by 4 bases and J by 1 base, and 7 bases separated the two germline ends. CDR3 loop: CASSSGRNTEAFF. CDR3 nucleotide sequence: TGTGCCAGCAGTTCTGGACGGAACACTGAAGCTTTCTTT.

For this clonotype: This may come from a read error, since a much larger clone is one base off. The genes are TRBV27 and TRBJ2-1, with D uncertain. The CDR3 totals 13 residues. Germline lookup yields CDR1 MNHEY and CDR2 SMNVEV (reference sequence). CDR3 loop: CASSSETYNGQFF. The CDR3 nucleotides read TGTGCCAGCAGTTCTGAAACCTACAATGGGCAGTTCTTC.

This clonotype came up many times. The V and J genes are TRBV12-5 and TRBJ2-3; 15 nucleotides match TRBD2. The V gene's germline CDR1 is LGHNT and CDR2 FRNRAP. CDR3 length: 17 residues. V dropped 5 bases and J dropped 5; count of bases not matched to a gene: 8. CDR3 protein: CASGIPPGLAGGDTQYF. In DNA, the CDR3 is TGTGCTAGTGGTATTCCGCCGGGACTAGCGGGAGGAGATACGCAGTATTTT.

At least ten counts were recorded for this clonotype. The chain is built from TRBV5-6 and TRBJ1-1; no clear D. The CDR3 has 12 amino acids. V lost 1 base and J lost 5, with 6 bases in between. CDR1 SGHDT and CDR2 YYEEEE come from the germline V gene. The CDR3 sequence is CASSLSVTEAFF. DNA for the CDR3: TGTGCCAGCAGCTTGTCGGTAACTGAAGCTTTCTTT.

This clonotype has at least ten counts. V and J are TRBV28 and TRBJ2-7; tentatively, D is TRBD2 (6 bases). The germline V and J ends were trimmed by 6 bases and 5 bases, with 14 bases remaining between them. Germline V CDR1 and CDR2: MDHEN, SYDVKM. This CDR3 region has 13 residues. This CDR3 is CASRSTSFNEQYF. CDR3 nucleotide sequence: TGTGCCAGCAGGTCGACTAGTTTTAACGAGCAGTACTTC.

This clonotype has at least ten counts. The gene calls are TRBV20-1 and TRBJ2-1; the match to TRBD2 covers 11 bases. Germline trimming cut 6 bases from V and 8 bases from J; bases unmatched to any gene: 9. The CDR3 spans 14 residues. CDR1 and CDR2 (germline): DFQATT, SNEGSKA (reference sequence). The CDR3 coding sequence is TGCAGTGCCCCGCGACTAGCGGGAAACTATGAGCAGTTCTTC. This gives the protein CSAPRLAGNYEQFF.

This clonotype was seen many times. The J gene is TRBJ1-1, the V gene TRBV11-1, with TRBD1 matching 8 bases. The germline V gene encodes CDR1 SGHAT and CDR2 FQDESV (reference sequence). The CDR3 is made up of 14 amino acids. The J segment lost 6 bases and the V segment lost 0 bases, leaving 3 bases of the junction unmatched. The DNA for the CDR3 is TGTGCCAGCAGCTTAGCGCGGACAGGGCCTGAAGCTTTCTTT. Translating it yields CASSLARTGPEAFF.

This clonotype was observed at least ten times. The V and J genes are TRBV10-3 and TRBJ2-7; D not certain. Trimming stripped 3 bases from V and 2 bases from J, with 5 bases between. The CDR3 length is 12 residues. CDR1 is ENHRY, CDR2 SYGVKD, per germline. The CDR3 region has the DNA TGTGCCATCAGTGACAGCACCTACGAGCAGTACTTC. Translation gives CAISDSTYEQYF.

This clonotype was picked up many times. V and J are TRBV13 and TRBJ1-6; 10 nucleotides match TRBD1. Trimming took 2 bases from V and 10 from J; bases not matched to a gene: 2. This CDR3 is built from 14 residues. Per the germline V gene, CDR1 is PRHDT and CDR2 is FYEKMQ (reference sequence). The CDR3 loop reads CASSLRTGGSPLHF. As DNA, the CDR3 is TGTGCCAGCAGCTTAAGGACAGGGGGATCACCCCTCCACTTT.

The sample holds many counts of this clonotype. The chain couples TRBV5-4 to TRBJ2-5; no clear D gene. The germline V gene encodes CDR1 SGHNT and CDR2 YYREEE (reference sequence). Trimming stripped 0 bases from V and 5 bases from J, with 11 bases between. This CDR3 comprises 14 residues. The CDR3 DNA follows: TGTGCCAGCAGCTTGGCATGGGCGCGGGAGACCCAGTACTTC. This gives the protein CASSLAWARETQYF.

The sample holds many counts of this clonotype. This chain links TRBV11-2 with TRBJ1-2; D is ambiguous. The germline V gene has CDR1 SGHAT and CDR2 FQNNGV. This CDR3 is 14 amino acids long. The V end lost 2 bases, the J end lost 7 bases, and 14 bases lay between the germline ends. The CDR3 is CASSLFGLESGYTF. CDR3 nucleotide sequence: TGTGCCAGCAGCTTATTTGGGCTTGAAAGTGGCTACACCTTC.

In regard to this clonotype: A much larger clone differs from this one at a single base, so this may be a read error. The chain employs TRBV7-2 and TRBJ2-5; possibly TRBD1 for D (6 bases). Germline V gene sequence: CDR1 SGHTA, CDR2 FQGNSA. CDR3 length equals 14 residues. CDR3 sequence: CACSLAGARETQYF. The CDR3 region has the DNA TGTGCCTGCAGCTTGGCAGGGGCAAGGGAGACCCAGTACTTC.

The table lists this clonotype with many counts. The chain links TRBV12-3 or TRBV12-4 to TRBJ1-1; 8 bases align to TRBD1. The CDR3 extends over 13 amino acids. J was trimmed by 6 bases and V by 5 bases; bases with no gene match: 5. The CDR3: CASSTGGQSEAFF. The CDR3 region has the DNA TGTGCCAGCAGTACAGGGGGACAGTCTGAAGCTTTCTTT.